Sequencing of this T cell receptor beta chain was carried out in a study of beta chain features in type 1 diabetes. Broader study findings: Moderate yet significant TCRB CDR3 shortening was seen in Type 1 diabetes patients in all four CD4+ subsets. Patients with type 1 diabetes showed fewer VDJ junction insertions and more deletions. The question left open here concerned HLA type influencing TCRB rearrangement.

With respect to this clone: Its antigen is currently unknown.

This CDR3 is built from 15 residues. V lost 2 bases and J 1 base, leaving 13 bases between the germline ends. Looked up from germline, CDR1 is SGHRS and CDR2 is YFSETQ. Of the isolated RNA, all was reverse transcribed, and so the sequenced material was expressed TCRB transcripts. This table comes from immunoSEQ multiplex PCR, and its TCRdb copy is limited to in-frame clones, with some not included. The sample lists about 640,000 clones; 9.5% to 15% were seen once. The sequencing input was naive CD4+ T cells from blood. This chain links TRBV5-1 with TRBJ2-7; D could derive from TRBD1 or TRBD2 (5 bases each). This sequence was found in a man in his thirties or forties with type 1 diabetes. CDR3 DNA: TGCGCCAGCAGCTTAGGGTCGGGACGTTCCTACGAGCAGTACTTC. Amino acids: CASSLGSGRSYEQYF.